Presented here are 3 T cell receptor beta chains from one specimen sequenced in a study of a mutant IDH1 vaccine in newly diagnosed glioma. Specified time point: baseline, week 1 (first vaccination visit). The treatment denotes: pre-vaccination baseline after standard-of-care therapy. Here immunoSEQ multiplex PCR was the method, and the copy in TCRdb shows in-frame clones only, minus some. The table records about 98,000 clones, approximately 90% of them present only once. The specimen was PBMCs, collected from a glioma patient treated with radiotherapy, temozolomide or both. These receptors were obtained from a woman between 50 and 59 years old with glioma.

This sequence joins TRBV5-1 and TRBJ1-1; no reliable D call. This CDR3 region has 22 residues. Germline V gives CDR1 SGHRS, CDR2 YFSETQ. Trimming shortened V by 4 bases and J by 2 bases, and 36 bases separated the two germline ends. The CDR3 here is CASSDDPMQGIHHLGRNTEAFF. The CDR3 nucleotides read TGCGCCAGCAGCGACGATCCAATGCAAGGGATTCATCATTTAGGGAGAAACACTGAAGCTTTCTTT.

V is TRBV5-1 and J is TRBJ2-7; 10 positions agree with TRBD2. Germline CDR1 is SGHRS and CDR2 is YFSETQ. The CDR3 runs 15 residues. V lost 7 bases and J lost 7; bases outside the gene matches: 14. CDR3 bases: TGCGCCAGCGGCCCAGCGGGAGGGCCCGTTTGGGAGCAGTACTTC. Its translation is CASGPAGGPVWEQYF. Variable domain in full (rest from reference TRBV5-1 and TRBJ2-7): KAGVTQTPRYLIKTRGQQVTLSCSPISGHRSVSWYQQTPGQGLQFLFEYFSETQRNKGNFPGRFSGRQFSNSRSEMNVSTLELGDSALYLCASGPAGGPVWEQYFGPGTRLTVT.

There are many counts of this clone. V is TRBV6-1 and J is TRBJ2-7, with TRBD1 identical over 11 bases. CDR1 is MNHNS and CDR2 is SASEGT in the germline V gene. CDR3 length: 15 residues. Trimming at V came to 4 bases and at J to 0 bases, leaving 2 bases not matched to a gene. The CDR3 is CASSAGTGGSYEQYF. In nucleotides, the CDR3 is TGTGCCAGCAGTGCCGGGACAGGGGGCTCCTACGAGCAGTACTTC.